The 22 T cell receptor beta chains presented below share a single source sample, sequenced in a study of blood T cell repertoires in COVID-19. Some clones are missing from TCRdb's copy, which holds only in-frame ones; the method was immunoSEQ multiplex PCR. The sample records 200,000 to 250,000 clones, around 84% being singletons. The sequenced sample was peripheral blood. Receptors were obtained from a woman older than 75 with active or convalescent COVID-19.

V and J are TRBV19 and TRBJ2-7, with TRBD1 matching 9 bases. Germline V lookup: CDR1 LNHDA, CDR2 SQIVND (reference sequence). The CDR3 runs 16 residues. J was trimmed by 5 bases and V by 3 bases; bases with no gene match: 11. The CDR3 sequence is CASSILGSTGGHEQYF. The CDR3 region has the DNA TGTGCCAGTAGTATCCTAGGTTCCACAGGGGGCCACGAGCAGTACTTC.

Regarding this clone: An end of the junction differs from the germline gene, which may be a read error. The chain is built from TRBV6-6 and TRBJ1-5; 8 bases map to TRBD1. The CDR3 runs 14 residues. CDR1 is MNHNY, CDR2 SVGAGI, per germline (reference sequence). CDR3: CTSSPGQGFGPQHF. CDR3 DNA sequence: TGTACCAGCAGTCCCGGACAGGGATTTGGGCCCCAGCATTTT.

The chain carries TRBV6-6 and TRBJ2-5; 7 bases are shared with TRBD1. The CDR3 spans 13 residues. With 5 bases clipped from V and 4 bases from J, the junction kept 4 bases outside the gene matches. Looked up from germline, CDR1 is MNHNY and CDR2 is SVGAGI (reference sequence). The CDR3 region has the DNA TGTGCCAGCAGTGTGCGACAGGGAGAGACCCAGTACTTC. This translates into CASSVRQGETQYF.

The table lists this clone with a count of one. The J gene is TRBJ2-1, the V gene TRBV7-2; 9 bases match TRBD2. The V gene's germline CDR1 is SGHTA and CDR2 FQGNSA. CDR3 size: 16 residues. V lost 0 bases to trimming and J lost 4 bases; unmatched junction nucleotides: 4. The CDR3 DNA reads as TGTGCCAGCAGCTTAGCGCATCTAGCGGGATACAATGAGCAGTTCTTC. Translating gives CASSLAHLAGYNEQFF.

J is TRBJ1-4 and V is TRBV18; 8 bases are a match to TRBD1. Trimming removed 3 bases from V and 7 bases from J; junction bases left unmatched: 7. Germline V gene sequence: CDR1 KGHSH, CDR2 LQKENI. This CDR3 spans 15 amino acids. CDR3 amino acids: CASSPGQGVPEKLFF. The DNA for the CDR3 is TGTGCCAGCTCACCCGGACAGGGTGTGCCTGAAAAACTGTTTTTT.

The chain links TRBV9 to TRBJ2-7; tentatively, D is TRBD2 (5 bases). The CDR3 has 15 amino acids. Germline V gene lookup returns CDR1 SGDLS and CDR2 YYNGEE. The germline V and J ends were trimmed by 0 bases and 2 bases, with 12 bases remaining between them. The CDR3 region has the DNA TGTGCCAGCAGCGTAGGTGGGTCCGGGGCCTACGAGCAGTACTTC. Its translation is CASSVGGSGAYEQYF.

The V call is TRBV28, the J call TRBJ2-7, with 7 bases matching TRBD2. Germline V gives CDR1 MDHEN, CDR2 SYDVKM. The CDR3 spans 14 residues. Germline trimming cut 6 bases from V and 6 bases from J; bases unmatched to any gene: 11. The CDR3 DNA is TGTGCCAGCAGGCTGTCTAGCGGTGTAGGCGAGCAGTACTTC. It is translated as CASRLSSGVGEQYF.

V usage is TRBV4-2 and J usage is TRBJ1-1; the D gene is possibly TRBD1 (5 bases). Trimming left V 4 bases short and J 3 bases short, with 9 bases between. The germline CDR1 and CDR2 sequences are LGHNA and YNFKEQ. The CDR3 contains 13 residues. CDR3 DNA sequence: TGTGCCAGCAGCCTGCCGGGGGACACTGAAGCTTTCTTT. The encoded protein is CASSLPGDTEAFF.

This clone was seen just once. This chain links TRBV24-1 with TRBJ2-1, with 9 nucleotides matching TRBD1. The CDR3 spans 15 residues. V shed 7 bases and J 4 bases; nucleotides not matched to a gene: 7. Germline V gene sequence: CDR1 KGHDR, CDR2 SFDVKD. The CDR3 DNA is TGTGCCACCAGCTGGGGACAGGGCTATTACAATGAGCAGTTCTTC. This encodes CATSWGQGYYNEQFF.

V and J are TRBV6-6 and TRBJ2-5; D not certain. Germline V gene sequence: CDR1 MNHNY, CDR2 SVGAGI (reference sequence). This CDR3 is built from 13 residues. Trimming stripped 0 bases from V and 5 bases from J, with 7 bases between. CDR3 in DNA: TGTGCCAGCAGTTACTCGGCGAGGGAGACCCAGTACTTC. Its protein is CASSYSARETQYF.

The chain is built from TRBV27 and TRBJ2-5, with 7 bases identical to TRBD1. CDR3 length: 13 residues. The V gene end was trimmed by 5 bases and the J gene end by 11 bases; junction bases not matched to a gene: 11. Germline lookup yields CDR1 MNHEY and CDR2 SMNVEV (reference sequence). The CDR3 nucleotides read TGTGCCAGCAGTGCGACCCCAGACAGGGCTCAGTACTTC. Protein product: CASSATPDRAQYF.

V is TRBV5-1 and J is TRBJ2-1, with 10 bases aligning to TRBD2. Germline-derived CDR1 and CDR2 are SGHRS and YFSETQ. CDR3 length equals 15 residues. Trimming cost V 5 bases and J 1 base; bases outside gene matches: 3. This chain's CDR3 is CASSSSGGSYNEQFF. DNA of the CDR3: TGCGCCAGCAGTTCTAGCGGGGGATCCTACAATGAGCAGTTCTTC.

The chain combines TRBV18 with TRBJ1-2; TRBD1 matches at 7 bases. CDR1 and CDR2 from the germline V gene are KGHSH and LQKENI. With V trimmed by 5 bases and J by 3 bases, 6 bases remained unmatched. The CDR3 length is 14 residues. The chain's CDR3 is CASSSGGLDYGYTF. DNA for the CDR3: TGTGCCAGCTCATCAGGGGGTTTGGACTATGGCTACACCTTC.

This clone was recorded a few times. The V and J genes are TRBV19 and TRBJ1-2; D is perhaps TRBD1 (6 bases). The length of the CDR3 is 15 residues. Trimming removed 5 bases from V and 5 bases from J, with 18 bases in between. Germline assignment: CDR1 LNHDA and CDR2 SQIVND (reference sequence). The CDR3 DNA is TGTGCCAGTAGTTCGCGGGGGGCAGCCGTGTATGGCTACACCTTC. Protein product: CASSSRGAAVYGYTF. The full variable domain, in which reference TRBV19 and TRBJ1-2 provide the parts outside the CDR3, is DGGITQSPKYLFRKEGQNVTLSCEQNLNHDAMYWYRQDPGQGLRLIYYSQIVNDFQKGDIAEGYSVSREKKESFPLTVTSAQKNPTAFYLCASSSRGAAVYGYTFGSGTRLTVV.

The chain employs TRBV11-2 and TRBJ1-5; TRBD1 aligns across 7 bases. CDR1 and CDR2 (germline): SGHAT, FQNNGV. This CDR3 is built from 16 residues. V was clipped by 5 bases and J by 4 bases; unmatched bases: 11. The CDR3 DNA is TGTGCCAGCAGCCGCGCGGGACAGAGAAAAAATCAGCCCCAGCATTTT. It specifies CASSRAGQRKNQPQHF.

The chain joins TRBV7-9 to TRBJ2-4, with D perhaps matching TRBD2 (5 bases). CDR3 size: 15 residues. Germline-derived CDR1 and CDR2 are SEHNR and FQNEAQ (reference sequence). Trimming left V 4 bases short and J 5 bases short, with 15 bases between. CDR3 nucleotides: TGTGCCAGCAGCTCGGGTGACTGGCGGGAAAACATTCAGTACTTC. Its protein product is CASSSGDWRENIQYF.

V usage is TRBV7-9 and J usage is TRBJ2-7, with 13 bases that match TRBD2. The germline CDR1 and CDR2 sequences are SEHNR and FQNEAQ (reference sequence). This CDR3 has 14 residues. With 5 bases clipped from V and 9 bases from J, the junction kept 7 bases outside the gene matches. The CDR3 loop is CASSTGLAGAWQYF. CDR3 DNA sequence: TGTGCCAGCAGCACTGGACTAGCGGGGGCCTGGCAGTACTTC.

The rearrangement uses TRBV3-1 (or the pseudogene TRBV3-2) and TRBJ2-7; no clear D gene. The CDR3 consists of 15 residues. From germline, CDR1 is LGHDT and CDR2 YNNKEL (reference sequence). Trimming took off 0 bases at V and 2 bases at J, with 11 bases between the two ends. The CDR3 loop reads CASSQDSDTTYEQYF. Here the CDR3 DNA reads TGTGCCAGCAGCCAAGATAGTGACACCACCTACGAGCAGTACTTC.

On this clone itself: Relative to the germline gene, one junction end is altered; a read error may explain this. V is TRBV11-3 and J is TRBJ2-2; D may be TRBD2 (6 bases). The CDR3 is made up of 13 amino acids. Germline lookup yields CDR1 SGHNT and CDR2 YENEEA. For the CDR3, the DNA is TGTGCCAGCAGACGACGGGGGACCGGAGAGCTGTTTTTT. This codes for CASRRRGTGELFF. The complete variable domain, with remaining parts taken from reference TRBV11-3 and TRBJ2-2, reads EAGVVQSPRYKIIEKKQPVAFWCNPISGHNTLYWYLQNLGQGPELLIRYENEEAVDDSQLPKDRFSAERLKGVDSTLKIQPAELGDSAVYLCASRRRGTGELFFGEGSRLTVL.

V is TRBV5-8 and J is TRBJ2-1; D gene uncertain. The CDR3 is 14 residues long. In germline, CDR1 is SGHTS, CDR2 YDEGEE. V was trimmed by 2 bases and J by 0 bases, leaving 6 bases between them. CDR3 loop: CASSLALSYNEQFF. CDR3 nucleotide sequence: TGTGCCAGCAGCTTAGCGCTCTCCTACAATGAGCAGTTCTTC.

This clone has more than one count but fewer than ten. The V and J genes are TRBV4-2 and TRBJ2-4; TRBD1 aligns across 7 bases. This CDR3 has 18 amino acids. CDR1 is LGHNA and CDR2 is YNFKEQ in the germline V gene. Trimming at V came to 2 bases and at J to 0 bases, leaving 10 bases not matched to a gene. CDR3 residues: CASSQPSGQAIAKNIQYF. The DNA for the CDR3 is TGTGCCAGCAGCCAACCCTCAGGACAGGCCATAGCCAAAAACATTCAGTACTTC.

The chain is built from TRBV4-1 and TRBJ2-2; D possibly corresponds to TRBD1 (6 bases). CDR3 size: 18 residues. Trimming pared 4 bases from V and 4 bases from J, leaving 22 bases between. From germline, CDR1 is MGHRA and CDR2 YSYEKL. This CDR3 is CASSPPLGRGDGTGELFF. The CDR3 nucleotides are TGCGCCAGCAGCCCTCCCCTTGGCAGGGGCGACGGCACCGGGGAGCTGTTTTTT.